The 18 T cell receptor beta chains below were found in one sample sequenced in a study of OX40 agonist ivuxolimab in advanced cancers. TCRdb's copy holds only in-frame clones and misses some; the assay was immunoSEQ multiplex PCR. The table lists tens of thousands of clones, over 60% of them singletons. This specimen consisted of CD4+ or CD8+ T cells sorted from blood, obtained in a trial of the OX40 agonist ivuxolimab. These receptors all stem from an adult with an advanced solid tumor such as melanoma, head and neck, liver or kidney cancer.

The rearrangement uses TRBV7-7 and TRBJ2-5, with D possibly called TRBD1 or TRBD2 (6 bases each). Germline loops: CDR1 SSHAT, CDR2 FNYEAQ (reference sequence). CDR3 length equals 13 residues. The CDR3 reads CASGTGYQETQYF. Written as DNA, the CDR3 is TGTGCTAGCGGAACAGGGTACCAAGAGACCCAGTACTTC. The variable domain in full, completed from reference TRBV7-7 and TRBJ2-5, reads GAGVSQSPRYKVTKRGQDVTLRCDPISSHATLYWYQQALGQGPEFLTYFNYEAQPDKSGLPSDRFSAERPEGSISTLTIQRTEQRDSAMYRCASGTGYQETQYFGPGTRLLVL.

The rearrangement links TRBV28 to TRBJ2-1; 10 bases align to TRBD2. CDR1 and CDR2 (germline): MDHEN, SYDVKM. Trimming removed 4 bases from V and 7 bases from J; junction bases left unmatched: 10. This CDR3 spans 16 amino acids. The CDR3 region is CASSSASGSQGNEQFF. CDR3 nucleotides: TGTGCCAGCAGTTCCGCTAGCGGGAGTCAGGGAAATGAGCAGTTCTTC.

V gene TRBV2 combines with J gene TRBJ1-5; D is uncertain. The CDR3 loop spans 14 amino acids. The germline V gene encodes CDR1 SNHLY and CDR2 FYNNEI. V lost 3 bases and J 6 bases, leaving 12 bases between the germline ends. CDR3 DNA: TGTGCCAGCAGTGAGGGGTGGGTTGGTCAGCCCCAGCATTTT. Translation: CASSEGWVGQPQHF.

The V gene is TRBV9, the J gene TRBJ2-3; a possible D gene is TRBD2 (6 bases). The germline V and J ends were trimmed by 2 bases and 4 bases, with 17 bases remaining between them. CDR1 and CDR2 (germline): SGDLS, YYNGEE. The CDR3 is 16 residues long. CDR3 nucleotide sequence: TGTGCCAGCAGCGTCGGAGTAGCGGTCGGGGCAGATACGCAGTATTTT. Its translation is CASSVGVAVGADTQYF.

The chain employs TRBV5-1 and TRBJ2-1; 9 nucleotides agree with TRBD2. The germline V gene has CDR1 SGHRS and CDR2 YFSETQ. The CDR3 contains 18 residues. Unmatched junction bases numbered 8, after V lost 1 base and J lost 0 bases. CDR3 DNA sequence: TGCGCCAGCAGCTTGTGGGGGGGACTAGCCAGCTCCTACAATGAGCAGTTCTTC. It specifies CASSLWGGLASSYNEQFF.

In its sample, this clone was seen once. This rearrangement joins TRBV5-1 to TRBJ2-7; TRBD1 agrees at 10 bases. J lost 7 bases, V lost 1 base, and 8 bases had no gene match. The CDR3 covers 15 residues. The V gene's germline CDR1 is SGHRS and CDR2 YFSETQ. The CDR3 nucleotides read TGCGCCAGCAGCTTGTCAGGGACAGGGGTCAGGGAGCAGTACTTC. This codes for CASSLSGTGVREQYF. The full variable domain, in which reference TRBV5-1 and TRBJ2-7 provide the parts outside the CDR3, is KAGVTQTPRYLIKTRGQQVTLSCSPISGHRSVSWYQQTPGQGLQFLFEYFSETQRNKGNFPGRFSGRQFSNSRSEMNVSTLELGDSALYLCASSLSGTGVREQYFGPGTRLTVT.

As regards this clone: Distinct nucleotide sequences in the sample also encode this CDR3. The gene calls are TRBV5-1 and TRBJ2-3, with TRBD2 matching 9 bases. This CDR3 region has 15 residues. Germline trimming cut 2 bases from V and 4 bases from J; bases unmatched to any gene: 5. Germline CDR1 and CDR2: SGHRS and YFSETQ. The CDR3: CASSLVSGGPDTQYF. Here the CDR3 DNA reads TGCGCCAGCAGCTTAGTAAGCGGGGGGCCAGATACGCAGTATTTT.

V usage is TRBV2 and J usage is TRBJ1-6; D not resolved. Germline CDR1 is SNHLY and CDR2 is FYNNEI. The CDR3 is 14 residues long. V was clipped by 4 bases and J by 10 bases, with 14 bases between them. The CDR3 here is CASSAPGVRSPLHF. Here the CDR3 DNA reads TGTGCCAGCAGTGCCCCTGGGGTAAGATCACCCCTCCACTTT. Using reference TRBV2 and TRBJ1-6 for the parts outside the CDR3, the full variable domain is EPEVTQTPSHQVTQMGQEVILRCVPISNHLYFYWYRQILGQKVEFLVSFYNNEISEKSEIFDDQFSVERPDGSNFTLKIRSTKLEDSAMYFCASSAPGVRSPLHFGNGTRLTVT.

The CDR3 here is CAAQTDSTDTQYF. The DNA of the CDR3 is TGTGCCGCCCAGACTGATAGCACAGATACGCAGTATTTT. The chain is built from TRBV28 and TRBJ2-3; D is ambiguous. The ends were cut back, 11 bases at V and 0 bases at J, with 12 bases in the middle. This CDR3 comprises 13 residues. Germline assignment: CDR1 MDHEN and CDR2 SYDVKM. Full variable domain (remainder filled in from reference TRBV28 and TRBJ2-3): DVKVTQSSRYLVKRTGEKVFLECVQDMDHENMFWYRQDPGLGLRLIYFSYDVKMKEKGDIPEGYSVSREKKERFSLILESASTNQTSMYLCAAQTDSTDTQYFGPGTRLTVL.

This chain's CDR3 is CASSLLAARDEQFF. CDR3 in DNA: TGTGCCAGCAGTTTACTAGCGGCCAGGGATGAGCAGTTCTTC. The rearrangement uses TRBV2 and TRBJ2-1; TRBD2 matches at 8 bases. The germline CDR1 and CDR2 sequences are SNHLY and FYNNEI. With V trimmed by 5 bases and J by 8 bases, 8 bases remained unmatched. The CDR3 totals 14 residues.

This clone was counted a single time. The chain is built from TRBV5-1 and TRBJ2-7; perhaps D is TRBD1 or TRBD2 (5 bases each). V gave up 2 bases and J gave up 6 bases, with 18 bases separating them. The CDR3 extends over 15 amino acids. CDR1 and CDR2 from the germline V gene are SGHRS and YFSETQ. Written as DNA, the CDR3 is TGCGCCAGCAGCTTCTTGGGGGAGAATGACCTCGAGCAGTACTTC. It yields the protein CASSFLGENDLEQYF.

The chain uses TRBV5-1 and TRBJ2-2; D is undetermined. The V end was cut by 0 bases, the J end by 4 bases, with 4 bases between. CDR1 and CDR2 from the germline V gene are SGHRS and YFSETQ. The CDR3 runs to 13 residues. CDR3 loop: CASSLEITGELFF. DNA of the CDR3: TGCGCCAGCAGCTTGGAAATCACCGGGGAGCTGTTTTTT.

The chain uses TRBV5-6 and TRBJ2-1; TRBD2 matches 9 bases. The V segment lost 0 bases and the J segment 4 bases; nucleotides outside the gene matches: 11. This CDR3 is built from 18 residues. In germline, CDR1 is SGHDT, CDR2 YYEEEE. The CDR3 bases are TGTGCCAGCAGCTTGGGGCGGGTGAGCGGGGGGTCGTACAATGAGCAGTTCTTC. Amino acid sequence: CASSLGRVSGGSYNEQFF.

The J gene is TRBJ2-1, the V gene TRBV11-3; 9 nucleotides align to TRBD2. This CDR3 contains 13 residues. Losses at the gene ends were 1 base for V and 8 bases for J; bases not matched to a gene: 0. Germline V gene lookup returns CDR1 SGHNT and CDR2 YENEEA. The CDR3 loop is CASSLGGRDEQFF. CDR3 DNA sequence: TGTGCCAGCAGCTTAGGCGGGAGGGATGAGCAGTTCTTC.

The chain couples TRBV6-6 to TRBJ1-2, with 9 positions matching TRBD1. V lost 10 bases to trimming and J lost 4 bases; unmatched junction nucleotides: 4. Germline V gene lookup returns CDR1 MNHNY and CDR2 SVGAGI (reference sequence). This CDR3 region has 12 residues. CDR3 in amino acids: CATWDRAYGYTF. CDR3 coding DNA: TGTGCCACGTGGGACAGGGCCTATGGCTACACCTTC.

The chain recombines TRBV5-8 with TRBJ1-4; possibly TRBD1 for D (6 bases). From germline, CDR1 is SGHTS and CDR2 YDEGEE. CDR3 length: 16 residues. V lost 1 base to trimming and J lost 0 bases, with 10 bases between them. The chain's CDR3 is CASSLWGAATNEKLFF. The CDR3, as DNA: TGTGCCAGCAGCTTGTGGGGGGCAGCAACTAATGAAAAACTGTTTTTT.

Here the CDR3 DNA reads TGTGCCAGCTCACCTAACGTGGGGGGCTGGACTGAAGCTTTCTTT. This encodes CASSPNVGGWTEAFF. The gene calls are TRBV18 and TRBJ1-1; tentatively, D is TRBD1 (6 bases). The CDR3 runs 15 residues. The germline CDR1 and CDR2 sequences are KGHSH and LQKENI. Trimming pared 3 bases from V and 5 bases from J, leaving 16 bases between.

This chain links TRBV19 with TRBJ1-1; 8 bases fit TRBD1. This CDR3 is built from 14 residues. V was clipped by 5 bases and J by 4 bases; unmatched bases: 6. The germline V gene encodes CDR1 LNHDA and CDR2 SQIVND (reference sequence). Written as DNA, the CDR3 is TGTGCCAGTAGTCCTACAGGGGGGAGCACTGAAGCTTTCTTT. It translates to CASSPTGGSTEAFF. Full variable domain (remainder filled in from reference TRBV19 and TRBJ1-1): DGGITQSPKYLFRKEGQNVTLSCEQNLNHDAMYWYRQDPGQGLRLIYYSQIVNDFQKGDIAEGYSVSREKKESFPLTVTSAQKNPTAFYLCASSPTGGSTEAFFGQGTRLTVV.